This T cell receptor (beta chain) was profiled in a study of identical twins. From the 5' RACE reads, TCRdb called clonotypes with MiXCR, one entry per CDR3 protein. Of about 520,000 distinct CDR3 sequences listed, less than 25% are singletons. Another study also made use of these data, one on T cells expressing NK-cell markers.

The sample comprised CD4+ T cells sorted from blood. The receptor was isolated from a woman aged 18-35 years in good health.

The CDR3 loop reads CATRLAGGNEQFF. For the CDR3, the DNA is TGTGCCACCCGACTAGCGGGAGGGAATGAGCAGTTCTTC. V gene TRBV6-2 or TRBV6-3 combines with J gene TRBJ2-1, with 14 bases aligning to TRBD2. J was trimmed by 7 bases and V by 10 bases; bases with no gene match: 3. There are 13 residues in the CDR3. Germline V gene lookup returns CDR1 MNHEY and CDR2 SVGEGT.